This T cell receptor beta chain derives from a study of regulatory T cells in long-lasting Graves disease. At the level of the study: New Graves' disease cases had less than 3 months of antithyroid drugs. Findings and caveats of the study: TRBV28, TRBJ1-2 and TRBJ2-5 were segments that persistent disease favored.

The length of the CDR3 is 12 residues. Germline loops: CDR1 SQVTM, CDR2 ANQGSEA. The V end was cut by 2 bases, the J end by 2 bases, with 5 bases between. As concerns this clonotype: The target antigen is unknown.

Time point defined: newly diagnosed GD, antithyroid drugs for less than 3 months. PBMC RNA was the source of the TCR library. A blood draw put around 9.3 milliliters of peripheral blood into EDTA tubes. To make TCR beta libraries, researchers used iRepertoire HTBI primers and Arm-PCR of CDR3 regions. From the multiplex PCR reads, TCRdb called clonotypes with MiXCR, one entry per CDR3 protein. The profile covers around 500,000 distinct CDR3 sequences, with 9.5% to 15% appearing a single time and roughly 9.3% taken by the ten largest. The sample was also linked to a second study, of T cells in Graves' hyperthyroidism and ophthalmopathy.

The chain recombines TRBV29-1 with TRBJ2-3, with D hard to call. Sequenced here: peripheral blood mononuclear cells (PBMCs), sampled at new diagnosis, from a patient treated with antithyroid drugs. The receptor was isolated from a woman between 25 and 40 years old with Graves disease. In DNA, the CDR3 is TGCAGCGTTGAACGGCACACAGATACGCAGTATTTT. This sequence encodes CSVERHTDTQYF.